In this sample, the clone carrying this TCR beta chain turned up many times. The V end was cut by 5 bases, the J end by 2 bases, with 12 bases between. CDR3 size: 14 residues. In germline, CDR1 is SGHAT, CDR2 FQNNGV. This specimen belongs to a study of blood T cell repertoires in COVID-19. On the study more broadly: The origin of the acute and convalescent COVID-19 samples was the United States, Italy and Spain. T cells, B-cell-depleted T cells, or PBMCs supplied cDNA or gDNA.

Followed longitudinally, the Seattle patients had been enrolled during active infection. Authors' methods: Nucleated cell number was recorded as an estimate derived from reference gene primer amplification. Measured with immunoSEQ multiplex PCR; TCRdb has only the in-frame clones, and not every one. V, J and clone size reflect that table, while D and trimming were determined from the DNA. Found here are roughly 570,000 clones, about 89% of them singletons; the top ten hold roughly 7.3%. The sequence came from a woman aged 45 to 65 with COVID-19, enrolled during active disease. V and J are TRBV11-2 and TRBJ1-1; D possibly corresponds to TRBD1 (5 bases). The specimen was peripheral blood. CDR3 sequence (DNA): TGTGCCAGCAGCCGGGGGACCGCAAACACTGAAGCTTTCTTT. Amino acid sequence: CASSRGTANTEAFF.